This T cell receptor beta chain was found in a study of blood T cells in healthy people across ages. The CDR3 is 12 amino acids. CDR1 is ENHRY and CDR2 is SYGVKD in the germline V gene. Unmatched junction bases numbered 2, after V lost 4 bases and J lost 6 bases. Study results and limitations: The percentage of naive T cells correlated strongly with TCR beta diversity.

For this clonotype: No antigen is known for it.

Primed by a sample-barcoded 5' primer and a J-beta primer mix, a second PCR proceeded for roughly 6 to 12 cycles. TCRdb re-analysed the 5' RACE reads in MiXCR, keeping a single row per CDR3 protein. Seen here are some 710,000 distinct CDR3 sequences, 22% observed once, and the top ten hold roughly 22%. Researchers collected ten milliliters of peripheral blood from every single donor. The chain carries TRBV10-3 and TRBJ1-2, with TRBD1 matching over 7 bases. The TCR was taken from a man aged 65-85 years in good health. The sample taken for sequencing was blood. CDR3 coding DNA: TGTGCCATCAGTGGGACAGGAGATGGCTACACCTTC. Protein sequence: CAISGTGDGYTF.